Shown below are 4 T cell receptor beta chains from a single sample sequenced in a study of T-cell reconstitution after alpha-beta-depleted transplantation in children. Molecular barcoding with unique molecular identifiers was used for the TCRbeta library. TCRdb re-derived calls from the PCR reads in MiXCR, one entry per CDR3 protein. The data show roughly 300,000 distinct CDR3 sequences, under 14% seen once. Sequencing was performed on peripheral blood, taken 180 days after TCRalphabeta/CD19-depleted stem cell transplant. These receptors came from a male patient between 2 and 10 years old who had a stem cell transplant for chronic granulomatous disease, so the T cells may come from the graft donor.

This clonotype was picked up many times. The CDR3 nucleotides read TGTGCCAGCAGCCAGGACTATTGGGACTACGAGCAGTACTTC. Protein sequence: CASSQDYWDYEQYF. The J gene is TRBJ2-7, the V gene TRBV4-2; the D gene is possibly TRBD2 (6 bases). Trimming took 3 bases from V and 3 from J, leaving 12 bases between them. The CDR3 loop spans 14 amino acids. Germline V lookup: CDR1 LGHNA, CDR2 YNFKEQ.

This clonotype was detected ten times or more. The chain joins TRBV5-5 to TRBJ2-7, with TRBD1 matching 8 bases. This CDR3 has 15 amino acids. The germline gives CDR1 SGHKS, CDR2 YYEKEE (reference sequence). V was clipped by 4 bases and J by 5 bases; unmatched bases: 11. CDR3 DNA sequence: TGTGCCAGCAGCAGGGTACGGGACAGGCCTAACGAGCAGTACTTC. This translates into CASSRVRDRPNEQYF.

This clonotype has a count of ten or more. This chain uses TRBV7-6 with TRBJ2-2, with D perhaps matching TRBD2 (6 bases). Germline loops: CDR1 SGHVS, CDR2 FNYEAQ. The ends were cut back, 5 bases at V and 7 bases at J, with 20 bases in the middle. This CDR3 has 16 amino acids. For the CDR3, the DNA is TGTGCCAGCAGCCCTAAGCTAGCGCCCGGGAACGGGGAGCTGTTTTTT. This gives the protein CASSPKLAPGNGELFF.

This clonotype was detected ten times or more. V usage is TRBV15 and J usage is TRBJ2-5; D unresolved. The CDR3 has 15 amino acids. The germline V gene encodes CDR1 LNHNV and CDR2 YYDKDF (reference sequence). V lost 0 bases and J 2 bases, leaving 10 bases between the germline ends. The CDR3 coding sequence is TGTGCCACCAGCAGAGATGTGGGGTCACAAGAGACCCAGTACTTC. Encoded protein: CATSRDVGSQETQYF.